This T cell receptor beta chain stems from a study of blood T cells in healthy people across ages (dated by TCRdb to between 2014 and 2017). Describing the broader study: In model experiments, roughly one uniquely barcoded TCR beta cDNA molecule per two T cells was captured by template switching. The study measured age-related changes in TCR beta repertoire diversity using deep sequencing normalized with unique cDNA molecular identifiers. Four age groups were formed from the donors: young (average approximately 15 years), middle-aged (approximately 39), aged (62) and long-lived (approximately 80). To avoid experimental bias, donors of different ages were randomly spread across the sequencing lanes. For two donors (one aged 18 to 29 and one aged 80 or older), the study analyzed two additional independent replicas of 1 million unique cDNA reads from the same blood draw. Points the paper makes about the study in general: As age increased, observed TCR beta diversity per million T cells dropped in a roughly linear way, and a significant reduction was already evident by age 40. Compared with the aged group, the long-lived group had more naive CD4+ T cells, fewer expanded clones and increased TCR diversity, suggesting age selection. Estimates of total diversity from one million sequenced T cells were regarded as lower bounds and underestimates. Conclusive comparison of naive and antigen-experienced compartments was prevented by the profiling of bulk unsorted PBMCs. Donor CMV infection status was unknown, potentially confounding age-related changes in expanded clonotypes. A strong correlation was found between observed TCR beta diversity and the percentage of naive T cells measured by flow cytometry.

The library was generated by 5' RACE. The sample was run on an Illumina HiSeq 2500. The second PCR ran for about 7 to 11 cycles and used a J-beta primer mix along with a sample-barcoded 5' primer. A template-switch 5' adaptor carrying 12 random nucleotides introduced a unique molecular identifier onto each TCR beta cDNA molecule. Each sample yielded at least 2.5 million CDR3-containing paired-end reads. All of the RNA was converted into first-strand cDNA using the Mint cDNA synthesis kit, with a TRBC-specific oligonucleotide serving as the primer. Following uracil-DNA glycosylase treatment, a first 18-cycle PCR with universal primers M1SS and BC2_uni_R was performed on all cDNA. Regarding the original processing steps: For normalization, 1 million high-quality reads, each with a distinct molecular identifier, were randomly selected from each sample. Reads with shared molecular identifiers were discarded instead of being binned into consensus sequences. MiTCR, with a Q25 quality threshold and the strictest error-elimination algorithm, was used for CDR3 identification, clonotype clustering and error correction. Lower-bound total TCR beta diversity was estimated with a nonparametric unseen species model using Euler transformation. Through fastp at Q25 and MiXCR, TCRdb rebuilt clones from the public reads, retaining in-frame beta chains. One record per CDR3 amino acid sequence lists the most common genes and DNA. What appears here as the V and J calls and clone size reflects TCRdb's work, not the paper's. Here the sample has about 1.5 million distinct CDR3 sequences; about 40% occur a single time. In total, the top ten clones hold around 8% of the sample.

This clonotype was counted ten times or more. The antigen this receptor binds is unknown. Per-nucleotide qualities are absent, and no much larger clonotype sits a single base away. Systemically healthy Caucasian individuals from Russia, approximately 39 in total and aged about 6 to 95 years, were included as donors. Roughly 9 milliliters of peripheral blood were drawn from each donor into EDTA-treated Vacutainer tubes. Ficoll-Paque density-gradient centrifugation was used to isolate PBMCs, with at least 6.5 million per sample. Trizol reagent was used to extract total RNA from PBMCs, with at least 6 micrograms per sample. For every donor, flow cytometry on a PBMC aliquot measured the percentage of naive CD45RAhigh/CD27high T cells. From the cysteine through the phenylalanine, the CDR3 covers 14 amino acids. Of the read, only the CDR3 DNA is kept; its 42 bases are in frame from base 1. Between the V and J ends, shortened by 6 bases and 2 bases respectively, the junction contains 13 bases. CDR1 and CDR2, looked up from the germline V gene, are MDHEN and SYDVKM.

The sample comprised blood. The receptor chain draws on TRBV28 and TRBJ2-5; the D gene is perhaps TRBD2, from 7 matching bases. This sequence was found in a woman aged 18-29 years in good health. The DNA sequence is given as TGTGCCAGCAGCCGCGGGGGCGCACAAGAGACCCAGTACTTC. It encodes CASSRGGAQETQYF.